This T cell receptor beta chain was identified in a study of T-cell memory formation after mild COVID-19. General study findings and limits: Among clones contracting day 15 to 85, CD4/CD8 was balanced, whereas later expanders leaned CD4+.

This clonotype has just a few counts. Its antigen is undetermined. TCRdb re-analysed the 5' RACE reads in MiXCR, keeping a single row per CDR3 protein. Of 350,000 to 500,000 distinct CDR3 sequences listed, less than 25% are singletons. Germline V gives CDR1 LGHNA, CDR2 YNFKEQ. The CDR3 sequence is 15 residues long. Trimming took 1 base from V and 4 from J; bases not matched to a gene: 1. The specimen was PBMCs or a T cell subset sorted from them (not recorded which). This TCR was sampled from an adult woman who had mild COVID-19 (a few samples of this study predate the infection). Cell type and time point are not known. The genes are TRBV4-2 and TRBJ1-5; TRBD1 matches at 10 bases. The CDR3 reads CASSQGDRGNQPQHF. The CDR3 DNA reads TGTGCCAGCAGCCAAGGGGACAGGGGAAATCAGCCCCAGCATTTT.